The clone carrying this T cell receptor beta chain appeared a single time. Sequencing used immunoSEQ multiplex PCR; TCRdb keeps in-frame clones, though not all of them. Altogether 150,000 to 200,000 clones are present, roughly 88% being singletons, with the ten largest covering about 16%. The data were taken from a study of blood T cell repertoires in COVID-19. The J segment lost 5 bases and the V segment lost 3 bases, leaving 8 bases of the junction unmatched. CDR1 is KGHSH, CDR2 LQKENI, per germline. This CDR3 has 15 residues. The chain is built from TRBV18 and TRBJ1-1; 8 bases agree with TRBD1. The receptor's source is a man aged 45-65 years who had recovered from COVID-19. The sequencing sample was made of PBMCs or T cells enriched from blood (not recorded which). The CDR3 protein is CASSPYRTGRTEAFF. The CDR3 nucleotides read TGTGCCAGCTCACCTTACCGGACAGGGAGGACTGAAGCTTTCTTT.